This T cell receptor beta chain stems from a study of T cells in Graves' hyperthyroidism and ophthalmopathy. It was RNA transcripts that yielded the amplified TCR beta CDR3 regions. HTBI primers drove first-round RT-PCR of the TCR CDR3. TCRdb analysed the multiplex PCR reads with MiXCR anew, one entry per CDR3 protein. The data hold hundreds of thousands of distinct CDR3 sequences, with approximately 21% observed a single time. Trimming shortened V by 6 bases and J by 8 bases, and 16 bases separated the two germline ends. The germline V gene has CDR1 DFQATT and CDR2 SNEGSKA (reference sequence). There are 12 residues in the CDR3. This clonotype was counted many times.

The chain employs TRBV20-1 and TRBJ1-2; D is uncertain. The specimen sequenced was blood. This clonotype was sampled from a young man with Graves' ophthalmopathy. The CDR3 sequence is CSAAGQASGYTF. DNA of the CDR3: TGCAGTGCCGCCGGGCAGGCCAGCGGCTACACCTTC.